This TCR beta chain was observed in a study of PD-1 blockade in classical Hodgkin lymphoma. Every single patient, without exception, relapsed after autologous stem cell transplantation, and brentuximab vedotin exposure varied. Best outcomes ranged across complete response, partial response and progressive disease. This clone was observed a few times. Profiled with immunoSEQ multiplex PCR; TCRdb holds only in-frame clones, not every one. Seen here are nearly 55,000 clones, approximately 81% observed once, and the top ten hold 15% to 20%. Germline CDR1 SNHLY, CDR2 FYNNEI. This CDR3 has 15 amino acids. The V and J ends lost 6 bases and 0 bases respectively, with 12 bases between them.

The sequencing here drew on peripheral blood mononuclear cells (PBMCs), taken at baseline. This chain connects TRBV2 to TRBJ2-1; no definite D call. This receptor was identified in a human donor with classical Hodgkin lymphoma. CDR3 sequence: CASREFFSSYNEQFF. The CDR3 nucleotides are TGTGCCAGCAGGGAATTCTTTAGCTCCTACAATGAGCAGTTCTTC.